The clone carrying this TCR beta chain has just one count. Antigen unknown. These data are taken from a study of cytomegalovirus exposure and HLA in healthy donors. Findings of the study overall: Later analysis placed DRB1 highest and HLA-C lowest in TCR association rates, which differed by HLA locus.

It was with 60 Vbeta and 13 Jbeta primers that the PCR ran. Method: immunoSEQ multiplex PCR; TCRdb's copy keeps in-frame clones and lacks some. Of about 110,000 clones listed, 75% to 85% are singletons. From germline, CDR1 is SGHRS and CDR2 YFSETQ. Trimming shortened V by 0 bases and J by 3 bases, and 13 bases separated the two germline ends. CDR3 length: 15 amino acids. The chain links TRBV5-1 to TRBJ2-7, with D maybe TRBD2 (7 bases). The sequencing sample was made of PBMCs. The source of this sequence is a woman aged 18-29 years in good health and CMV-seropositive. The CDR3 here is CASSLAHREGYEQYF. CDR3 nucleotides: TGCGCCAGCAGCTTGGCCCACAGGGAGGGCTACGAGCAGTACTTC.